Below are 3 T cell receptor beta chains sequenced from a single sample in a study of metastatic and nonmetastatic thyroid tumors. TCRdb re-processed the PCR reads through MiXCR. The sample records about 47,000 clones, 24% being singletons. None of the patients had undergone any treatment ahead of thyroid surgery. Sequenced input: blood. These receptors were collected from a male donor with papillary thyroid cancer or a benign thyroid nodule (not recorded which). Some clones in this sample may be carry-over from other donors' samples.

The sample holds a few counts of this clone. The CDR3 bases are TGTGCCAGCAGTGAATGGCGGGGCGAGCAGTACTTC. Protein product: CASSEWRGEQYF. The chain has TRBV2 and TRBJ2-7; D might be TRBD2 (6 bases). The CDR3 extends over 12 amino acids. Germline V CDR1 and CDR2: SNHLY, FYNNEI. Trimming shortened V by 2 bases and J by 6 bases, and 8 bases separated the two germline ends.

This clone showed up many times. V is TRBV28 and J is TRBJ1-1, with unresolved D. This CDR3 contains 14 residues. Germline assignment: CDR1 MDHEN and CDR2 SYDVKM. V was shortened by 3 bases and J by 2 bases, with 10 bases between the two germline ends. CDR3: CASSFQTPNTEAFF. For the CDR3, the DNA is TGTGCCAGCAGTTTTCAGACACCTAACACTGAAGCTTTCTTT.

This clone was detected a few times. This chain joins TRBV7-3 and TRBJ1-1; D perhaps matches TRBD1 (6 bases). Trimming left V 4 bases short and J 1 base short, with 7 bases between. The CDR3 is 13 amino acids. Germline assignment: CDR1 SGHTA and CDR2 FQGTGA. In nucleotides, the CDR3 is TGTGCCAGCAGCTCACAGGGGAACACTGAAGCTTTCTTT. This sequence encodes CASSSQGNTEAFF.